The 15 T cell receptor beta chains below come from one sample, sequenced in a study of T cells after yellow fever vaccination. MiXCR, applied by TCRdb to the 5' RACE reads, yields one record per CDR3 protein. The table lists approximately 120,000 distinct CDR3 sequences, more than 7.5% of them singletons. The specimen was CD8+ T cells sorted from PBMCs, collected on the day of the yellow fever booster vaccination. These receptors came from a man younger than 35 who received the YFV17D yellow fever vaccine.

This clonotype was seen only a few times. V gene TRBV14 combines with J gene TRBJ2-1; 9 bases match TRBD2. J was trimmed by 4 bases and V by 4 bases; bases with no gene match: 8. This CDR3 is built from 16 residues. Germline V lookup: CDR1 SGHDN, CDR2 FVKESK. CDR3 sequence (DNA): TGTGCCAGCAGCCTCTTCAGCGGGGGGCATTACAATGAGCAGTTCTTC. It specifies CASSLFSGGHYNEQFF.

Only a few counts were recorded for this clonotype. This rearrangement joins TRBV6-1 to TRBJ2-3, with D unclear. The length of the CDR3 is 11 residues. The V gene lost 3 bases and the J gene lost 8 bases, with 6 bases spanning the gap. Germline-derived CDR1 and CDR2 are MNHNS and SASEGT. The chain's CDR3 is CASSDFGTQYF. As DNA, the CDR3 is TGTGCCAGCAGTGATTTCGGTACGCAGTATTTT.

This clonotype was counted between two and nine times. V and J are TRBV12-3 or TRBV12-4 and TRBJ2-2; 8 bases align to TRBD2. The CDR3 has 13 amino acids. The J segment lost 8 bases and the V segment lost 8 bases, leaving 7 bases of the junction unmatched. CDR3 region: CASESGGGGELFF. In DNA, the CDR3 is TGTGCCAGCGAGAGCGGGGGTGGTGGGGAGCTGTTTTTT.

The rearrangement uses TRBV20-1 and TRBJ1-5; possible D gene TRBD1, 5 bases. The V end lost 4 bases, the J end lost 1 base, and 11 bases lay between the germline ends. The germline gives CDR1 DFQATT, CDR2 SNEGSKA (reference sequence). There are 14 residues in the CDR3. The CDR3 DNA reads TGCAGTGCTATGACAGATAACAGCAATCAGCCCCAGCATTTT. Its translation: CSAMTDNSNQPQHF.

V and J are TRBV3-1 and TRBJ1-1; D may be TRBD1 (5 bases). The CDR3 has 14 residues. V lost 8 bases and J lost 4, with 17 bases in between. Looked up from germline, CDR1 is LGHDT and CDR2 is YNNKEL (reference sequence). CDR3 coding DNA: TGTGCCAGCGGGGGGGATCCCCAGGGCACTGAAGCTTTCTTT. This encodes CASGGDPQGTEAFF. Complete variable domain (other parts from reference TRBV3-1 and TRBJ1-1): DTAVSQTPKYLVTQMGNDKSIKCEQNLGHDTMYWYKQDSKKFLKIMFSYNNKELIINETVPNRFSPKSPDKAHLNLHINSLELGDSAVYFCASGGDPQGTEAFFGQGTRLTVV.

The CDR3 here is CASSAGTGNSPLHF. CDR3 nucleotides: TGCGCCAGCAGCGCCGGGACAGGGAATTCACCCCTCCACTTT. This rearrangement joins TRBV4-3 to TRBJ1-6, with TRBD1 identical over 9 bases. This CDR3 is built from 14 residues. Germline V gives CDR1 LGHNA, CDR2 YSLEER. V dropped 5 bases and J dropped 7; count of bases not matched to a gene: 3.

Only a few counts were recorded for this clonotype. The V call is TRBV19, the J call TRBJ1-1; tentative D call: TRBD1 (6 bases). CDR1 is LNHDA and CDR2 is SQIVND in the germline V gene (reference sequence). The CDR3 covers 15 residues. V was cut by 8 bases and J by 1 base, with 17 bases left in between. In DNA, the CDR3 is TGTGCCAGTTCGCCTTATGGGACATCGAACACTGAAGCTTTCTTT. This gives the protein CASSPYGTSNTEAFF.

The CDR3 loop is CAIKTGSSGYTF. In DNA form, the CDR3 reads TGTGCCATAAAAACGGGGTCGAGTGGCTACACCTTC. The rearrangement links TRBV19 to TRBJ1-2; the D is unclear. CDR1 LNHDA and CDR2 SQIVND come from the germline V gene (reference sequence). The CDR3 sequence is 12 residues long. V was cut by 10 bases and J by 7 bases, with 16 bases left in between.

The chain links TRBV7-9 to TRBJ2-1; 9 bases map to TRBD2. Germline V gene data show CDR1 as SEHNR and CDR2 as FQNEAQ (reference sequence). The CDR3 sequence is 15 residues long. Trimming cost V 4 bases and J 4 bases; bases outside gene matches: 5. This chain's CDR3 is CASSYLTSGYNEQFF. The CDR3 DNA reads as TGTGCCAGCAGCTACCTGACTAGCGGATACAATGAGCAGTTCTTC.

This clonotype was counted only a few times. The gene calls are TRBV9 and TRBJ2-7; 12 nucleotides align to TRBD2. The V segment lost 3 bases and the J segment 10 bases; nucleotides outside the gene matches: 5. Germline CDR1 and CDR2: SGDLS and YYNGEE. CDR3 size: 13 residues. In nucleotides, the CDR3 is TGTGCCAGCAGCGCCGGACTAGCGGGGCGCCAGTACGTC. This sequence encodes CASSAGLAGRQYV.

The chain is built from TRBV29-1 and TRBJ2-7; 8 bases align to TRBD1. V lost 1 base to trimming and J lost 0 bases; unmatched junction nucleotides: 5. This CDR3 is 15 amino acids long. From germline, CDR1 is SQVTM and CDR2 ANQGSEA. The CDR3 loop is CSVEGADRASYEQYF. The CDR3 nucleotides are TGCAGCGTTGAAGGCGCGGACAGGGCCTCCTACGAGCAGTACTTC.

This chain connects TRBV27 to TRBJ2-3; tentatively, D is TRBD2 (7 bases). This CDR3 is built from 16 residues. Trimming removed 5 bases at V and 3 bases at J, with 18 bases between. Germline CDR1 is MNHEY and CDR2 is SMNVEV (reference sequence). The CDR3 sequence is CASSPPRGALTDTQYF. The CDR3, as DNA: TGTGCCAGCAGTCCCCCCCGGGGGGCGCTTACAGATACGCAGTATTTT.

The chain couples TRBV5-5 to TRBJ2-3; D call uncertain. Trimming took off 4 bases at V and 8 bases at J, with 11 bases between the two ends. The CDR3 length is 12 residues. Germline CDR1 is SGHKS and CDR2 is YYEKEE (reference sequence). This CDR3 reads CASSLEGSTQYF. The CDR3 DNA reads TGTGCCAGCAGCCTGGAAGGCAGTACGCAGTATTTT.

The rearrangement links TRBV5-1 to TRBJ2-7, with D possibly matching TRBD2 (5 bases). The V end lost 7 bases, the J end lost 5 bases, and 10 bases lay between the germline ends. Germline CDR1 reads SGHRS; CDR2 reads YFSETQ. This CDR3 spans 11 amino acids. The CDR3 nucleotides are TGCGCCAGCCCGGAGAGGGACGAGCAGTACGTC. Its translation: CASPERDEQYV.

The V gene is TRBV27, the J gene TRBJ2-7, with 7 bases identical to TRBD1. The V segment lost 10 bases and the J segment 4 bases; nucleotides outside the gene matches: 7. There are 12 residues in the CDR3. CDR1 and CDR2 (germline): MNHEY, SMNVEV (reference sequence). CDR3 DNA: TGTGCCACAAGGGGGCTGAGATACGAGCAGTACTTC. It yields the protein CATRGLRYEQYF.